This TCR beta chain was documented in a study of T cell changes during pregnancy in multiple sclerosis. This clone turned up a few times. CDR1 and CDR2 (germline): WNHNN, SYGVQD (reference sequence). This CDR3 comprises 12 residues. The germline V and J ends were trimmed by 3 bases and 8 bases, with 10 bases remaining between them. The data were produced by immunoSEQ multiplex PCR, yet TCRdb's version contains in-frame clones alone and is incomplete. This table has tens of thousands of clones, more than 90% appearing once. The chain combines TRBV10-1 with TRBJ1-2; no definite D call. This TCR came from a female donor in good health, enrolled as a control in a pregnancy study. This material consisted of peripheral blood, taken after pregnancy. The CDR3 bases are TGCGCCAGCAGTGATGGTAGCTGGGGCTACACCTTC. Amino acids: CASSDGSWGYTF.